This T cell receptor (beta chain) was sequenced during a study of cytomegalovirus exposure and HLA in healthy donors. Each donor was healthy, and each was a bone marrow donor. CDR3 size: 14 residues. A multiplex PCR was run with 60 Vbeta primers and 13 Jbeta primers. Using immunoSEQ multiplex PCR, the repertoire was profiled, and TCRdb retains in-frame clones only, with some absent. The repertoire holds around 160,000 clones, with 60% to 85% as singletons. The material sequenced was PBMCs. This receptor was identified in a man aged 35-49 years in good health and CMV-seropositive. The genes are TRBV21-1 and TRBJ2-1; the D segment call TRBD1 is taken from the table without a DNA check. TRBV21-1 is given as a pseudogene. The CDR3 region has the DNA TGTGCCAGCAGCGGGGGCCATCCCTACAATGAGCAGTTCTTC. Translation gives CASSGGHPYNEQFF.